The 10 T cell receptor beta chains in this list originate from one sample, sequenced in a study of a mutant IDH1 vaccine in newly diagnosed glioma. The method was immunoSEQ multiplex PCR; TCRdb's version includes in-frame clones alone and lacks a portion of them. The top ten hold 2% to 2.5% of the sample, which has around 69,000 clones, around 87% seen once. Time point denoted: week 35, safety follow-up. All doses held 300 ug of mutant IDH1 20-mer peptide, with topical imiquimod. These receptors have no identified antigens. The specimen was PBMCs, collected from a glioma patient whose treatment included an IDH1 peptide vaccine. Source of these receptors: a young man with glioma.

The chain combines TRBV28 with TRBJ1-5, with D hard to call. The CDR3 length is 13 residues. The germline V gene has CDR1 MDHEN and CDR2 SYDVKM. Trimming removed 6 bases from V and 3 bases from J, with 9 bases in between. The CDR3 bases are TGTGCCAGCAGCTACCGGAACAATCAGCCCCAGCATTTT. This codes for CASSYRNNQPQHF.

The genes are TRBV20-1 and TRBJ2-1, with 7 nucleotides matching TRBD1. Unmatched junction bases numbered 6, after V lost 4 bases and J lost 12 bases. This CDR3 has 11 residues. Germline CDR1 is DFQATT and CDR2 is SNEGSKA (reference sequence). The CDR3 DNA sequence: TGCAGTGCTAACAGGGGTCTCGCGCAGTTCTTC. It encodes CSANRGLAQFF.

The genes are TRBV19 and TRBJ2-1, with TRBD2 matching over 8 bases. The length of the CDR3 is 14 residues. Losses at the gene ends were 1 base for V and 8 bases for J; bases not matched to a gene: 4. The germline gives CDR1 LNHDA, CDR2 SQIVND (reference sequence). CDR3 sequence: CASSIAGGRDEQFF. CDR3 nucleotides: TGTGCCAGTAGTATAGCGGGAGGGAGGGATGAGCAGTTCTTC.

The CDR3 DNA sequence: TGCGCCAGCAGCTGGGGGGGACAGGGTCCCTACGAGCAGTACTTC. Residues: CASSWGGQGPYEQYF. This chain connects TRBV5-1 to TRBJ2-7; the match to TRBD1 covers 9 bases. Germline CDR1 reads SGHRS; CDR2 reads YFSETQ. CDR3 length: 15 amino acids. V was clipped by 3 bases and J by 2 bases; unmatched bases: 6.

In its sample, this clone was seen a few times. The chain has TRBV28 and TRBJ1-1; D is possibly TRBD1 (6 bases). The ends were cut back, 7 bases at V and 7 bases at J, with 19 bases in the middle. This CDR3 has 14 residues. Germline loops: CDR1 MDHEN, CDR2 SYDVKM. This CDR3 is CASTLRGEGGEAFF. CDR3 coding DNA: TGTGCCAGCACCCTTAGGGGGGAGGGAGGTGAAGCTTTCTTT. The whole variable domain, remainder taken from reference TRBV28 and TRBJ1-1, is DVKVTQSSRYLVKRTGEKVFLECVQDMDHENMFWYRQDPGLGLRLIYFSYDVKMKEKGDIPEGYSVSREKKERFSLILESASTNQTSMYLCASTLRGEGGEAFFGQGTRLTVV.

The V and J genes are TRBV5-1 and TRBJ2-1; TRBD2 matches at 7 bases. CDR1 SGHRS and CDR2 YFSETQ come from the germline V gene. J gave up 0 bases and V 2 bases, and 5 bases lay outside the gene matches. The CDR3 spans 16 residues. The DNA for the CDR3 is TGCGCCAGCAGCTTAGCAGCGGGAACCTCCTACAATGAGCAGTTCTTC. Translation: CASSLAAGTSYNEQFF. Based on the CDR3 plus reference TRBV5-1 and TRBJ2-1, the full variable domain is KAGVTQTPRYLIKTRGQQVTLSCSPISGHRSVSWYQQTPGQGLQFLFEYFSETQRNKGNFPGRFSGRQFSNSRSEMNVSTLELGDSALYLCASSLAAGTSYNEQFFGPGTRLTVL.

V and J are TRBV5-1 and TRBJ2-2; no firm D call. CDR3 size: 15 residues. CDR1 and CDR2 (germline): SGHRS, YFSETQ. V was shortened by 5 bases and J by 0 bases, with 11 bases between the two germline ends. For the CDR3, the DNA is TGCGCCAGCAGTCGTGACACGACGAACACCGGGGAGCTGTTTTTT. This gives the protein CASSRDTTNTGELFF.

This rearrangement joins TRBV11-2 to TRBJ2-5; TRBD2 aligns across 12 bases. V lost 0 bases to trimming and J lost 3 bases; unmatched junction nucleotides: 2. CDR1 and CDR2 from the germline V gene are SGHAT and FQNNGV. The CDR3 length is 16 residues. The CDR3 nucleotides are TGTGCCAGCAGCTTAGACCGACTAGCGGGGGAAGAGACCCAGTACTTC. This translates into CASSLDRLAGEETQYF.

The rearrangement uses TRBV4-1 and TRBJ2-1; TRBD1 is a possible D gene (7 bases). With 8 bases removed from V and 2 bases from J, the gap between germline ends came to 10 bases. This CDR3 has 13 residues. Germline V gives CDR1 MGHRA, CDR2 YSYEKL. Here the CDR3 DNA reads TGCGCCAGCGGGGGGACAGCCTACAATGAGCAGTTCTTC. It translates to CASGGTAYNEQFF.

The rearrangement joins TRBV27 to TRBJ1-3, with 8 bases that match TRBD1. J was trimmed by 4 bases and V by 6 bases; bases with no gene match: 2. The germline V gene encodes CDR1 MNHEY and CDR2 SMNVEV (reference sequence). The CDR3 contains 13 residues. CDR3 sequence (DNA): TGTGCCAGCAGCAGGGGGCTCGGAAACACCATATATTTT. Protein sequence: CASSRGLGNTIYF.